This TCR beta chain is from a study of CD8+CD57+ T cells in acquired aplastic anemia. Across the whole study: The DNA of sorted CD4+ and CD8+ cells averaged approximately 3.2 ug. Study findings and constraints: Significant differences in CD8+ Simpson's diversity were not observed between patients and controls. Common to patients and controls were twenty-nine CD8+ CDR3 sequences.

It was genomic DNA that served as the template for profiling TCR beta VDJ and CDR3. MiXCR was run by TCRdb on the reads, yielding one entry per CDR3 protein. The sample shows 250,000 to 350,000 distinct CDR3 sequences, 45% to 70% of them seen only once. As to this clonotype: Its antigen is undetermined. Its ends do not fully match the called genes, so a read error is possible.

The CDR3 length is 16 residues. The germline CDR1 and CDR2 sequences are WSHSY and SAAADI. The chain has TRBV10-2 and TRBJ1-3; 7 nucleotides match TRBD1. This clonotype originated in a human donor with severe aplastic anemia or a healthy control (not recorded which). Sequencing used sorted CD4+, CD8+, or CD8+CD57+ T cells (not recorded which) from PBMCs. In nucleotides, the CDR3 is TGCGCCAGCACCTCAAGGGGGCAGCCCTCTGGAGACACCATATATTTT. Translation gives CASTSRGQPSGDTIYF.